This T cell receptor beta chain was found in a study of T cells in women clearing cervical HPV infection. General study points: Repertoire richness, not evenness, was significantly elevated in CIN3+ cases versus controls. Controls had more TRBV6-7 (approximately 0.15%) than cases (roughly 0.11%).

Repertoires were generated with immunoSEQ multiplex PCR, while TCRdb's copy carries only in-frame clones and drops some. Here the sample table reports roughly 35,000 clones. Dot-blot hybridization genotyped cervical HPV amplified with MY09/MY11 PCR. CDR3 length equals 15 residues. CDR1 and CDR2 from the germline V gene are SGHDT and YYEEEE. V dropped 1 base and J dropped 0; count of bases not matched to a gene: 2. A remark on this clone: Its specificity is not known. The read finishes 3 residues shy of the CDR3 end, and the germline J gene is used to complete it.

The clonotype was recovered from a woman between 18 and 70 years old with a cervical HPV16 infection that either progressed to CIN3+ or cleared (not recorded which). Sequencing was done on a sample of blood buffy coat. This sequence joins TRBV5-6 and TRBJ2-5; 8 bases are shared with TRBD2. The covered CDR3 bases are TGTGCCAGCAGCTTGTTCGGGGGGGACCAAGAGACC. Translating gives CASSLFGGDQET. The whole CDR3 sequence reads CASSLFGGDQETQYF.